This T cell receptor (beta chain) stems from a study of blood T cell repertoires in COVID-19. Study-level background: Samples came from the United States, Italy and Spain, spanning acute and convalescent COVID-19.

Cohorts were based on clinical histories the participants reported. Authors' analysis steps: Estimation of nucleated cell counts was performed using reference gene primer amplification. TCRdb's copy holds only in-frame clones and misses some; the assay was immunoSEQ multiplex PCR. V and J calls and clone size are those listed in that table; D and trimming were worked out from the DNA. The profile shows a few hundred thousand clones, more than 80% of them singletons. The CDR3 loop spans 13 amino acids. Germline lookup yields CDR1 MNHEY and CDR2 SVGAGI. The V and J ends lost 10 bases and 7 bases respectively, with 20 bases between them.

The source is a man aged 40-49 years who had recovered from COVID-19. Sequencing input: PBMCs or T cells enriched from blood (not recorded which). The chain has TRBV6-5 and TRBJ2-7; D is possibly TRBD1 (5 bases). The DNA of the CDR3 is TGTGCCACCCGGACACCTACTACAATGGAGCAGTACTTC. Translation gives CATRTPTTMEQYF.